This entry is about one T cell receptor beta chain. Its antigen is unknown. These data are taken from a study of graft-versus-host responses after intestinal transplantation. Looking at the study overall: Recipients had multivisceral, liver-intestinal, or isolated intestinal transplants. Study-level results: The highest levels of circulating GvH clones went along with early declines in HvG clones after transplant.

Trimming stripped 4 bases from V and 4 bases from J, with 12 bases between. The CDR3 extends over 14 amino acids. Germline values: CDR1 SGHDT, CDR2 YYEEEE. The data were produced by immunoSEQ multiplex PCR, yet TCRdb's version contains in-frame clones alone and is incomplete. The data hold about 120,000 clones, with 90% observed a single time. Sequenced here: unstimulated CD4+ T cells sorted from spleen or lymph node cells, sampled before intestinal transplant. The receptor's source is a human donor who received an intestinal transplant. The genes are TRBV5-6 and TRBJ2-1; possibly TRBD2 for D (6 bases). CDR3 DNA sequence: TGTGCCAGCAGCAGAAGCGGACTATACAATGAGCAGTTCTTC. This codes for CASSRSGLYNEQFF.